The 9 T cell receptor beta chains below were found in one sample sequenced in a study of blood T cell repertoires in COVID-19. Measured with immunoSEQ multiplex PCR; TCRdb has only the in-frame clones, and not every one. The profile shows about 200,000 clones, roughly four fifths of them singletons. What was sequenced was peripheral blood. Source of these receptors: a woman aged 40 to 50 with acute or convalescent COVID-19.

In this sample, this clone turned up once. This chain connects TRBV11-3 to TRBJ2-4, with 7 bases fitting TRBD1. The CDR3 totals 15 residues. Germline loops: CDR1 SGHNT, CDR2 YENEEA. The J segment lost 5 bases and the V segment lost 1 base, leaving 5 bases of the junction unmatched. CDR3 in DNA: TGTGCCAGCAGCTTAGGGGGACAGCAGCAAAACATTCAGTACTTC. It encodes CASSLGGQQQNIQYF.

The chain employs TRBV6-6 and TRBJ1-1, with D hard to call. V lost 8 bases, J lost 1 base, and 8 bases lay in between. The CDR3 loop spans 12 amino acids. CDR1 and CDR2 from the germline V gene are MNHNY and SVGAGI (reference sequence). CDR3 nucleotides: TGTGCCAGCGGTCACACGAACACTGAAGCTTTCTTT. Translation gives CASGHTNTEAFF.

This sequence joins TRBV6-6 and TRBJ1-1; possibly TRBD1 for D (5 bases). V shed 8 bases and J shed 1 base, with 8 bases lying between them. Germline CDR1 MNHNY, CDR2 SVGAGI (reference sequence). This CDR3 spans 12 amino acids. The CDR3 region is CASQTANTEAFF. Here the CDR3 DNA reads TGTGCCAGCCAGACAGCGAACACTGAAGCTTTCTTT.

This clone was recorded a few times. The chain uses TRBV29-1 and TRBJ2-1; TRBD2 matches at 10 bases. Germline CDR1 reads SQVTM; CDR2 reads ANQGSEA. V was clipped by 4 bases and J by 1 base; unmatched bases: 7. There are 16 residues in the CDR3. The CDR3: CSVASGLAASYNEQFF. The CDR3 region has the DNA TGCAGCGTTGCCTCCGGACTAGCGGCTTCCTACAATGAGCAGTTCTTC.

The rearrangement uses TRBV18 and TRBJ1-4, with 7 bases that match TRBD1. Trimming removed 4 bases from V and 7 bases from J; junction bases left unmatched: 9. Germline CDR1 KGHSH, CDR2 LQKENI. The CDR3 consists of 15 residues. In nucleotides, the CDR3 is TGTGCCAGCTCACTTCCGGGACAGTTGTCTGAAAAACTGTTTTTT. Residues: CASSLPGQLSEKLFF.

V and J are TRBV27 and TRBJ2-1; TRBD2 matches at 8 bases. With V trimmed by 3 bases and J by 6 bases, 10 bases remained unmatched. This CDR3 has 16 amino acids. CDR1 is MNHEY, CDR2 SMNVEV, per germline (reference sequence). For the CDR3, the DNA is TGTGCCAGCAGTTTGCGGTCCGGGAGGGCCCTCAATGAGCAGTTCTTC. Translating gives CASSLRSGRALNEQFF.

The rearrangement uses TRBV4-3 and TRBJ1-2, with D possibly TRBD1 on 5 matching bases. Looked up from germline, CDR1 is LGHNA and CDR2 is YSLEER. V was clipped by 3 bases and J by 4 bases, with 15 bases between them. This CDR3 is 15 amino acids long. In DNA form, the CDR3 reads TGCGCCAGCAGCCAGGGTGCAGGGTTGGTCTATGGCTACACCTTC. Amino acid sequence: CASSQGAGLVYGYTF.

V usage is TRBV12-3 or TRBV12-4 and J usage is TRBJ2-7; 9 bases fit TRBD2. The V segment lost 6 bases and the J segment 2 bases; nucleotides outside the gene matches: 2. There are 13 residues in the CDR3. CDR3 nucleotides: TGTGCCAGCAGAGTAGCGGGGGCCTACGAGCAGTACTTC. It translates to CASRVAGAYEQYF.

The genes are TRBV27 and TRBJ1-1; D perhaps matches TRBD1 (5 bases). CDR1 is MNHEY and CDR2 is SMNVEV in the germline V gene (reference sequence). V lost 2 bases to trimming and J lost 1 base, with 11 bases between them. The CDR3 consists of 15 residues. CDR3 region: CASSLSDSSNTEAFF. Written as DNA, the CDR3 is TGTGCCAGCAGTTTAAGTGACAGCTCGAACACTGAAGCTTTCTTT.